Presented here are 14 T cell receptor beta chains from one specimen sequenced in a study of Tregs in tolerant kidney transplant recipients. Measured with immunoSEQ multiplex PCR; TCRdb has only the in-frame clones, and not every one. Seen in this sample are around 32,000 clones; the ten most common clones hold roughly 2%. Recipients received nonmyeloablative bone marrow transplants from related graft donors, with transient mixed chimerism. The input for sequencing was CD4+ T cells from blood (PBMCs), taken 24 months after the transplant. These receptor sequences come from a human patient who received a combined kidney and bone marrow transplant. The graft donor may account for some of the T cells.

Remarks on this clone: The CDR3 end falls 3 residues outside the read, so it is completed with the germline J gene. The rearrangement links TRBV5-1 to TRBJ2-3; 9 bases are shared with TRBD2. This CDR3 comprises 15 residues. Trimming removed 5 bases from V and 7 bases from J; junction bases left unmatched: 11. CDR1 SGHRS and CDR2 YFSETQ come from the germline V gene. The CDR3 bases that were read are TGCGCCAGCAGTTTAGGACTAGCGAGATCCTATACG. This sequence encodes CASSLGLARSYT. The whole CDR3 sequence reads CASSLGLARSYTQYF.

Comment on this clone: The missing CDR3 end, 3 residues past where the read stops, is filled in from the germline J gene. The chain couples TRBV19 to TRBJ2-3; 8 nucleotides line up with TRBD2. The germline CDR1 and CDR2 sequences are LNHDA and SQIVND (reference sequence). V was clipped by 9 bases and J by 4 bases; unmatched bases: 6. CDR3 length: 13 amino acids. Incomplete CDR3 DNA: TGTGCCAGCTTAGCGGGAAGTTCAGATACG. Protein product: CASLAGSSDT. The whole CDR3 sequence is CASLAGSSDTQYF.

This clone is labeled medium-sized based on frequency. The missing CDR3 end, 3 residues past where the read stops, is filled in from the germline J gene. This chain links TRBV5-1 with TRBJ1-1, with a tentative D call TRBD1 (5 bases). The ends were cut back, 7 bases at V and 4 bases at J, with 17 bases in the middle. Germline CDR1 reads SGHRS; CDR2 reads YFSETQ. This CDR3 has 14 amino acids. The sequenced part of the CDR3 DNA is TGCGCCAGCGCCCTTGGGGGGTACTCCACTGAA. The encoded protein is CASALGGYSTE. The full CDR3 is CASALGGYSTEAFF. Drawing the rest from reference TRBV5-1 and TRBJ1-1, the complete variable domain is KAGVTQTPRYLIKTRGQQVTLSCSPISGHRSVSWYQQTPGQGLQFLFEYFSETQRNKGNFPGRFSGRQFSNSRSEMNVSTLELGDSALYLCASALGGYSTEAFFGQGTRLTVV.

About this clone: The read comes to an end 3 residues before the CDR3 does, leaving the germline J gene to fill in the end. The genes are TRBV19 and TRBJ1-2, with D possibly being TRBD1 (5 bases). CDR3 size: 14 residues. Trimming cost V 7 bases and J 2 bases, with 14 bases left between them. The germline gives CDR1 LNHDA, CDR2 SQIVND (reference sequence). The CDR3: CASISWGGNYGYTF. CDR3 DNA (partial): TGTGCCAGTATTTCATGGGGCGGCAACTATGGC.

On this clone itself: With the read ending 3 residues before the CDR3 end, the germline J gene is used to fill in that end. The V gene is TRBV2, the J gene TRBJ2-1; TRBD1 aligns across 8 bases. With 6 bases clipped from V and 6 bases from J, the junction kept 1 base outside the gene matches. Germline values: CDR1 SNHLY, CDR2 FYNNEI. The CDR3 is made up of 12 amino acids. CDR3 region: CASRDRANEQFF. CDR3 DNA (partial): TGTGCCAGCAGGGACAGGGCCAATGAG.

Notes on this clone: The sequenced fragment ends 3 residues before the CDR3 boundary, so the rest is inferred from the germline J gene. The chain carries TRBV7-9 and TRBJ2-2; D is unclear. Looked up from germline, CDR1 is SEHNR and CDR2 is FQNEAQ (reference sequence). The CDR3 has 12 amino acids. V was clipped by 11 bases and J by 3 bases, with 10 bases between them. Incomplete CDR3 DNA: TGTGCCTGCCCAAGGGACACCGGGGAG. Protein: CACPRDTGE. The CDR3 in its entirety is CACPRDTGELFF.

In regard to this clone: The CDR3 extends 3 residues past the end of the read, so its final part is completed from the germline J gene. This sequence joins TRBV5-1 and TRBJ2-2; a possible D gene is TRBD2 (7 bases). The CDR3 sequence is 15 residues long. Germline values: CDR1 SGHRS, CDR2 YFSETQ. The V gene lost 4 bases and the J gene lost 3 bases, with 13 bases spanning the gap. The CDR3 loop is CASSGAGAYTGELFF. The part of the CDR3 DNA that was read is TGCGCCAGCAGCGGGGCGGGGGCCTACACCGGGGAG.

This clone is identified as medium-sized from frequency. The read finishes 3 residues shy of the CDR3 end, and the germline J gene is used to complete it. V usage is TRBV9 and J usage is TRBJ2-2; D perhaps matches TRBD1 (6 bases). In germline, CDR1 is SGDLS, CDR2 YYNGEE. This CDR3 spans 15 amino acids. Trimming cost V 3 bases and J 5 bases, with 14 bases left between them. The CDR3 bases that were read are TGTGCCAGCAGCGGGGACAACCGAAAGACCGGGGAG. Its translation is CASSGDNRKTGE. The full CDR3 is CASSGDNRKTGELFF.

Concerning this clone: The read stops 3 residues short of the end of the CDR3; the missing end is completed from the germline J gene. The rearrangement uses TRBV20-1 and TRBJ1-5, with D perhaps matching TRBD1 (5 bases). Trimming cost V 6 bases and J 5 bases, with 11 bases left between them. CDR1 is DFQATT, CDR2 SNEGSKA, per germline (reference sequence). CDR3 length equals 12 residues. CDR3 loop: CSAAGGDQPQHF. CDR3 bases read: TGCAGTGCCGCGGGGGGGGATCAGCCC.

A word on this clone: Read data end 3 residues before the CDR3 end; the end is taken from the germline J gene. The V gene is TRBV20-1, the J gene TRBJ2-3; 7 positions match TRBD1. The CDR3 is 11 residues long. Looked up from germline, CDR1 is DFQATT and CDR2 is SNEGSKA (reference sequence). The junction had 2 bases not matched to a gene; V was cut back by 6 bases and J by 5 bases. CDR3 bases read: TGCAGTGCGAACAGGGGAGATACG. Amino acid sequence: CSANRGDT. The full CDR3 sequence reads CSANRGDTQYF.

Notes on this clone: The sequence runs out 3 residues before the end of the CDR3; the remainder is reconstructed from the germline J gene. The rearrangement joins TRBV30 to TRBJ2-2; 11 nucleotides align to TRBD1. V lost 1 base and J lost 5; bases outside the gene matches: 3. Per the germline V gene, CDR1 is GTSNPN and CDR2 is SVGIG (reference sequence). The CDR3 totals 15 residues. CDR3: CAWSGGQGVTGELFF. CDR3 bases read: TGTGCCTGGAGTGGGGGACAGGGGGTTACCGGGGAG. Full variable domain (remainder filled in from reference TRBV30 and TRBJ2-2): SQTIHQWPATLVQPVGSPLSLECTVEGTSNPNLYWYRQAAGRGLQLLFYSVGIGQISSEVPQNLSASRPQDRQFILSSKKLLLSDSGFYLCAWSGGQGVTGELFFGEGSRLTVL.

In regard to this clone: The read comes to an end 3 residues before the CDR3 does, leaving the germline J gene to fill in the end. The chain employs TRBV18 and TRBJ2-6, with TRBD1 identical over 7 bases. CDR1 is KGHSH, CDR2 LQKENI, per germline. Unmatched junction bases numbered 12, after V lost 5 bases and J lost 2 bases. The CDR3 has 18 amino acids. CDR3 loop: CASSATGFGLAGANVLTF. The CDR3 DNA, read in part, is TGTGCCAGCTCAGCGACAGGGTTTGGGTTAGCTGGGGCCAACGTC.

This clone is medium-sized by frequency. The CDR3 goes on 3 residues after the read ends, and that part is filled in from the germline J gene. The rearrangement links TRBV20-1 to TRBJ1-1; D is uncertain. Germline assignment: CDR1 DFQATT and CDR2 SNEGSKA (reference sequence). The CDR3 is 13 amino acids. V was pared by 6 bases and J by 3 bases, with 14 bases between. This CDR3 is CSALGSRDTEAFF. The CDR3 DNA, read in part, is TGCAGTGCCCTGGGTAGTAGGGACACTGAA.

CDR3 protein: CASSQAGVEAFF. Incomplete CDR3 DNA: TGTGCCAGCAGCCAGGCGGGAGTTGAG. The genes are TRBV16 and TRBJ1-1; D ambiguous. The read halts 3 residues ahead of the CDR3 end, with the missing end drawn from the germline J gene. The CDR3 extends over 12 amino acids. Germline V gives CDR1 KGHSY, CDR2 FQNENV. The variable domain in full, with the rest retrieved from reference TRBV16 and TRBJ1-1, is GEEVAQTPKHLVRGEGQKAKLYCAPIKGHSYVFWYQQVLKNEFKFLISFQNENVFDETGMPKERFSAKCLPNSPCSLEIQATKLEDSAVYFCASSQAGVEAFFGQGTRLTVV.